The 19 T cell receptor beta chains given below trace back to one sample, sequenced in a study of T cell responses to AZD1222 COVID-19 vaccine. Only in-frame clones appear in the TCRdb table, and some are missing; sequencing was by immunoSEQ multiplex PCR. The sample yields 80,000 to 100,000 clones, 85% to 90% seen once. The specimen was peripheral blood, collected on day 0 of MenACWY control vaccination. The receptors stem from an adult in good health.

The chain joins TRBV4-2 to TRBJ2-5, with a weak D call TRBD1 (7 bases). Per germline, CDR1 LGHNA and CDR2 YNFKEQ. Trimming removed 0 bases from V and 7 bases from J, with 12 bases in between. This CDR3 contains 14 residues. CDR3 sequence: CASSQDRQGGTQYF. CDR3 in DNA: TGTGCCAGCAGCCAAGATAGACAGGGAGGGACCCAGTACTTC.

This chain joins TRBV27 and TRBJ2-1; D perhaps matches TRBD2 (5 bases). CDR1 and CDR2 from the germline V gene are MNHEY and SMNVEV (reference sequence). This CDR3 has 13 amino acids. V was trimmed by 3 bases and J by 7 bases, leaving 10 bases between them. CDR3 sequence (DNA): TGTGCCAGCAGTTTCCCCGGGGAGAATGAGCAGTTCTTC. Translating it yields CASSFPGENEQFF.

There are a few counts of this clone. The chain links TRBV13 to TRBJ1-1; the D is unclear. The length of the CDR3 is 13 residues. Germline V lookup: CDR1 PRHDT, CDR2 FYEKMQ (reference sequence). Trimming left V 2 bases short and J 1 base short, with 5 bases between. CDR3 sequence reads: CASSLTQNTEAFF. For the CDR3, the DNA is TGTGCCAGCAGCTTAACCCAGAACACTGAAGCTTTCTTT.

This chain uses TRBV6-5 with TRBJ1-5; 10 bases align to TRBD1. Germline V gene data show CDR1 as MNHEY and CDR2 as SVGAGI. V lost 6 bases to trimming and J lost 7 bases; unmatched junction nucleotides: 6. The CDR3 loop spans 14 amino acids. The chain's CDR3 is CASRGTGVLQPQHF. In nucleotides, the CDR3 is TGTGCCAGCAGGGGGACAGGGGTTCTCCAGCCCCAGCATTTT.

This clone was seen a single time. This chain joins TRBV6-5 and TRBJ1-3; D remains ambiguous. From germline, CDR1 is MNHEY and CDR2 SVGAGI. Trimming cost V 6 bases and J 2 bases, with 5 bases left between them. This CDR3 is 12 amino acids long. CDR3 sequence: CASRGTGNTIYF. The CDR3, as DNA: TGTGCCAGCAGGGGGACTGGAAACACCATATATTTT.

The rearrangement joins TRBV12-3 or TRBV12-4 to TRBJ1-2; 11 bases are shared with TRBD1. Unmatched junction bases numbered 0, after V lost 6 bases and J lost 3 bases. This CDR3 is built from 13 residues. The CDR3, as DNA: TGTGCCAGCAGGGGACAGGGGGACTATGGCTACACCTTC. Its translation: CASRGQGDYGYTF.

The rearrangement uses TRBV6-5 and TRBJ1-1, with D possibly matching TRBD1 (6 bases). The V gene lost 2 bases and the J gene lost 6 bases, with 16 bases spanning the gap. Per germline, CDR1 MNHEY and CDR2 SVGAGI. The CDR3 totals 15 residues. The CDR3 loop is CASSYERRGGAEAFF. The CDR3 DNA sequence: TGTGCCAGCAGTTACGAACGGCGAGGGGGGGCTGAAGCTTTCTTT.

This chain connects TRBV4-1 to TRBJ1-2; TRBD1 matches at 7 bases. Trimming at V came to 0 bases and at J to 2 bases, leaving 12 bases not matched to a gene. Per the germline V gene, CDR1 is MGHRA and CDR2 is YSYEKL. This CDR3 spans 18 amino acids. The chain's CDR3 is CASSQDPKTGLGNYGYTF. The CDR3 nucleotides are TGCGCCAGCAGCCAAGATCCTAAGACAGGGTTAGGGAACTATGGCTACACCTTC.

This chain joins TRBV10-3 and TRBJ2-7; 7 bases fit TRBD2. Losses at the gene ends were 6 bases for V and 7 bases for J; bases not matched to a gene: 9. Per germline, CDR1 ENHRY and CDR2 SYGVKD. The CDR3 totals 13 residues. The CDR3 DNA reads TGTGCCATCAGCCCGGGGGGTGTAGGAGAGCAGTACTTC. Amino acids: CAISPGGVGEQYF.

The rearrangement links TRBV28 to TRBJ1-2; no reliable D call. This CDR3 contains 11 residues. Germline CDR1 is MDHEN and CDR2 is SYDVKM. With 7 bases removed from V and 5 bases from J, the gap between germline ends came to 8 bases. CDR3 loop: CASISDYGYTF. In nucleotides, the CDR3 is TGTGCCAGCATCTCGGATTATGGCTACACCTTC.

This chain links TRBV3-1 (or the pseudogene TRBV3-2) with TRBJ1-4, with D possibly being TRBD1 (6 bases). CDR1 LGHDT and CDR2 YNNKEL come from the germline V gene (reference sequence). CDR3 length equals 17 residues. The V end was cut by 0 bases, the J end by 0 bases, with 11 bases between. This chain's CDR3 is CASSQELAGATNEKLFF. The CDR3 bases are TGTGCCAGCAGCCAAGAGTTGGCAGGGGCAACTAATGAAAAACTGTTTTTT.

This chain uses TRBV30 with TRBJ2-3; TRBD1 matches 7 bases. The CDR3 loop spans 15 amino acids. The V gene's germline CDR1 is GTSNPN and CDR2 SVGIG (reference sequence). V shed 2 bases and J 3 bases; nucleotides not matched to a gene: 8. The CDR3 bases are TGTGCCTGGAGTCGGTCTACAGGGGTGACAGATACGCAGTATTTT. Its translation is CAWSRSTGVTDTQYF.

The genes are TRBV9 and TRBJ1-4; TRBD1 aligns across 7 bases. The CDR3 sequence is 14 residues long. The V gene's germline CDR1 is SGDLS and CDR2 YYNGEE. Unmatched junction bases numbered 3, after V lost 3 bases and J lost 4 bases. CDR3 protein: CASSARGDNEKLFF. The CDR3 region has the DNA TGTGCCAGCAGCGCCAGGGGGGATAATGAAAAACTGTTTTTT.

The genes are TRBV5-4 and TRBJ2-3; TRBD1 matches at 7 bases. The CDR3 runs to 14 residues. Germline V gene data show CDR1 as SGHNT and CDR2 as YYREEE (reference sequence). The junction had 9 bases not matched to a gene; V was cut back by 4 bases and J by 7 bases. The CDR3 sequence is CASSDLTGSNTQYF. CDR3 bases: TGTGCCAGCAGCGATCTGACAGGGTCAAATACGCAGTATTTT.

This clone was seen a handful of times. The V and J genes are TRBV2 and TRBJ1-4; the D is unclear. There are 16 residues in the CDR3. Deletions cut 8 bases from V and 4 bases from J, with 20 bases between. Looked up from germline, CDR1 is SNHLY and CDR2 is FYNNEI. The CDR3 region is CASAIGTLRGNEKLFF. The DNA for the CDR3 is TGTGCCAGCGCCATAGGTACCCTGCGGGGTAATGAAAAACTGTTTTTT. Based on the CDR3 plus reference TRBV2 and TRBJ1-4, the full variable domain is EPEVTQTPSHQVTQMGQEVILRCVPISNHLYFYWYRQILGQKVEFLVSFYNNEISEKSEIFDDQFSVERPDGSNFTLKIRSTKLEDSAMYFCASAIGTLRGNEKLFFGSGTQLSVL.

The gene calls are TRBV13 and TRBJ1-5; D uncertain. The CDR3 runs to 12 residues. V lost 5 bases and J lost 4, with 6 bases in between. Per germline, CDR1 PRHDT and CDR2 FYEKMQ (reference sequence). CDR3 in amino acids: CASSRSNQPQHF. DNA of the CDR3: TGTGCCAGCAGCCGCTCTAATCAGCCCCAGCATTTT.

For the CDR3, the DNA is TGTGCCAGTACCAACAGGGCCACTGAAGCTTTCTTT. Its protein product is CASTNRATEAFF. This chain uses TRBV19 with TRBJ1-1, with a tentative D call TRBD1 (6 bases). Germline V gene sequence: CDR1 LNHDA, CDR2 SQIVND (reference sequence). This CDR3 comprises 12 residues. Trimming cost V 7 bases and J 4 bases, with 10 bases left between them. Full variable domain (rest looked up from reference TRBV19 and TRBJ1-1): DGGITQSPKYLFRKEGQNVTLSCEQNLNHDAMYWYRQDPGQGLRLIYYSQIVNDFQKGDIAEGYSVSREKKESFPLTVTSAQKNPTAFYLCASTNRATEAFFGQGTRLTVV.

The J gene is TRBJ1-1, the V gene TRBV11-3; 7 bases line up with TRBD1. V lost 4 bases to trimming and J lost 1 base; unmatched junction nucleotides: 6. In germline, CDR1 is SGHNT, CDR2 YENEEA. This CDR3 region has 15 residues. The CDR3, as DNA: TGTGCCAGCAGCTCGGACGGGACAGCGAACACTGAAGCTTTCTTT. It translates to CASSSDGTANTEAFF.

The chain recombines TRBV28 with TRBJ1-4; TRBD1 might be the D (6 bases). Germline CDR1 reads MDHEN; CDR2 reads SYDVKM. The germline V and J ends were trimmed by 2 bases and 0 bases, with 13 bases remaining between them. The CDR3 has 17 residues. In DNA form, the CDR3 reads TGTGCCAGCAGTTTAAGGGGGAGGGGACCAACTAATGAAAAACTGTTTTTT. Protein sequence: CASSLRGRGPTNEKLFF.